This T cell receptor (beta chain) was identified in a study of Graves' ophthalmopathy and Graves' hyperthyroidism. General study findings and limits: With 70.59% sensitivity and about 72% specificity, the model predicted ophthalmopathy progression.

The germline V gene encodes CDR1 DFQATT and CDR2 SNEGSKA (reference sequence). Deletions cut 3 bases from V and 1 base from J, with 7 bases between. This CDR3 is built from 12 residues. Moderate-to-severe activity, CAS ≥3, NOSPECS ≥4 and a duration under 3 months were seen in donors with ophthalmopathy. Clinical symptoms, serum thyroxine, TRAb, thyroid ultrasound and orbital computed tomography formed the basis of diagnosis. PBMCs were obtained from 9 to 10 ml of fresh peripheral blood. CDR3 regions of TCR beta were amplified from RNA transcripts. An opening RT-PCR round employed HTBI primers and preceded a second-round multiplex PCR. TCRdb processed the multiplex PCR reads anew with MiXCR; each CDR3 protein has one entry. The sample shows about half a million distinct CDR3 sequences, 13% to 15% of them seen only once. This clonotype was found many times. What it binds is unknown.

The receptor was isolated from a woman in her twenties or thirties with Graves' ophthalmopathy. The sequenced material came from blood. The chain recombines TRBV20-1 with TRBJ2-7, with D uncertain. As DNA, the CDR3 is TGCAGTGCTAGGTGGTTATCCTACGAGCAGTACTTC. This codes for CSARWLSYEQYF.